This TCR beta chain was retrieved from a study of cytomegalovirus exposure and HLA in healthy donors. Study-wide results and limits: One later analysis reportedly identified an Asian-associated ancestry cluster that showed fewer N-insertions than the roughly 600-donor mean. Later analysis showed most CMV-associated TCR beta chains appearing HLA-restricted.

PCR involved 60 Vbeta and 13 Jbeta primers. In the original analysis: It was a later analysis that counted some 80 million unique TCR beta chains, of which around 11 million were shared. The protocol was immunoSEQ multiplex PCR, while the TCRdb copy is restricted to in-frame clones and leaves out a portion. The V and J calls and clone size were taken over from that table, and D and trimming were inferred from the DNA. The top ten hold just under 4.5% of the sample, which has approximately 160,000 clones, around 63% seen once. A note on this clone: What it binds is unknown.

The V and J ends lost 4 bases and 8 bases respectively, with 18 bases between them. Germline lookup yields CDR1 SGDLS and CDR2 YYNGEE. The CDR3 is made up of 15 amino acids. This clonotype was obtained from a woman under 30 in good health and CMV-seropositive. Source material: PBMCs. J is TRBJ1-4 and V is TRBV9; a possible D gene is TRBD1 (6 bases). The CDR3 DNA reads TGTGCCAGCAGCCGGTGGGGGAAAAGGGGGGAAAAACTGTTTTTT. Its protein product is CASSRWGKRGEKLFF.